This TCR beta chain was sequenced during a study of blood T cell repertoires in COVID-19. Overall study context: Both acute and convalescent COVID-19 samples were obtained from the United States, Italy and Spain.

Clones were read by immunoSEQ multiplex PCR, and TCRdb kept only the in-frame ones, dropping some. The sample yields 70,000 to 95,000 clones, roughly 88% seen once. The sample comprised peripheral blood. The TCR comes from a human donor with active COVID-19. The donor label of this sample is uncertain.

The CDR3 DNA reads as TGTGCCAGCTCGTACCAGTGGACAGGTAATCAGCCCCAGCATTTT. This codes for CASSYQWTGNQPQHF. This chain uses TRBV18 with TRBJ1-5, with TRBD1 matching 7 bases. Germline V gene sequence: CDR1 KGHSH, CDR2 LQKENI. This CDR3 spans 15 amino acids. V shed 6 bases and J 4 bases; nucleotides not matched to a gene: 9.